The 10 T cell receptor beta chains listed next were all sequenced from one sample in a study of shared clonotypes between healthy human individuals (dated by TCRdb to about 2020). To prepare the library, the immunoSEQ multiplex PCR assay was applied. TCRdb took over this immuneACCESS table, retaining in-frame rearrangements with V and J assigned. Such tables are incomplete; in checked studies, under half of the missing clones stem from an unresolved V gene, and the remainder is unexplained. Here the sample has around 1.6 million clones; approximately 98% occur a single time. The ten largest clones represent around 0.47% of the sample. Sequenced: naive CD4+ T cells sorted from blood. The cell subset or site label, read with the paper, signifies: CD45RA+ positively selected. The receptor set was obtained from a man aged 25-40 years in good health.

The J gene is TRBJ2-7, the V gene TRBV7-6; TRBD2 aligns across 7 bases. The CDR3 sequence is 15 residues long. The junction had 6 bases not matched to a gene; V was cut back by 1 base and J by 3 bases. The germline gives CDR1 SGHVS, CDR2 FNYEAQ. CDR3 coding DNA: TGTGCCAGCAGCTTAGGTGGAGCGGGGAGCTACGAGCAGTACTTC. As protein: CASSLGGAGSYEQYF. Full variable domain (missing parts from reference TRBV7-6 and TRBJ2-7): GAGVSQSPRYKVTKRGQDVALRCDPISGHVSLYWYRQALGQGPEFLTYFNYEAQQDKSGLPNDRFSAERPEGSISTLTIQRTEQRDSAMYRCASSLGGAGSYEQYFGPGTRLTVT.

This clone has only one observation. The chain is built from TRBV7-9 and TRBJ2-1; D not certain. There are 12 residues in the CDR3. V lost 6 bases and J lost 12, with 15 bases in between. CDR1 and CDR2 from the germline V gene are SEHNR and FQNEAQ (reference sequence). CDR3 region: CASSQWTEGQFF. CDR3 bases: TGTGCCAGCAGTCAGTGGACGGAAGGGCAGTTCTTC.

The chain uses TRBV2 and TRBJ2-6; tentatively, D is TRBD1 or TRBD2 (5 bases each). V lost 5 bases, J lost 4 bases, and 21 bases lay in between. CDR1 is SNHLY, CDR2 FYNNEI, per germline. The CDR3 totals 18 residues. The chain's CDR3 is CASSKGAAGAPGANVLTF. CDR3 nucleotide sequence: TGTGCCAGCAGTAAAGGGGCCGCCGGGGCGCCCGGGGCCAACGTCCTGACTTTC.

The rearrangement links TRBV30 to TRBJ2-7, with TRBD1 matching 8 bases. This CDR3 comprises 12 residues. The germline CDR1 and CDR2 sequences are GTSNPN and SVGIG (reference sequence). V gave up 0 bases and J gave up 6 bases; unmatched junction bases: 1. CDR3 in DNA: TGTGCCTGGAGTGTAACAGGGGGCGAGCAGTACTTC. This sequence encodes CAWSVTGGEQYF.

The chain couples TRBV9 to TRBJ2-1; TRBD1 agrees at 9 bases. The V segment lost 4 bases and the J segment 0 bases; nucleotides outside the gene matches: 20. Germline CDR1 SGDLS, CDR2 YYNGEE. This CDR3 comprises 21 residues. CDR3 protein: CASSPPWGRRTGASSYNEQFF. The CDR3 DNA reads TGTGCCAGCAGCCCACCCTGGGGGCGAAGGACAGGGGCTAGCTCCTACAATGAGCAGTTCTTC.

The chain recombines TRBV5-1 with TRBJ2-2; D possibly matches TRBD1 or TRBD2 (6 bases each). Trimming pared 1 base from V and 4 bases from J, leaving 14 bases between. CDR3 size: 16 residues. CDR1 SGHRS and CDR2 YFSETQ come from the germline V gene. The CDR3 DNA reads as TGCGCCAGCAGCTTGAAGGGGGGCGTTGGCACCGGGGAGCTGTTTTTT. Its translation is CASSLKGGVGTGELFF.

This clone was seen only a few times. Other DNA sequences in this specimen translate into the identical CDR3. The J gene is TRBJ2-1, the V gene TRBV9; D gene uncertain. The ends were cut back, 0 bases at V and 8 bases at J, with 9 bases in the middle. In germline, CDR1 is SGDLS, CDR2 YYNGEE. The CDR3 has 13 amino acids. CDR3 sequence (DNA): TGTGCCAGCAGCGTAGTTGGAAGCCATGAGCAGTTCTTC. Encoded protein: CASSVVGSHEQFF.

The rearrangement links TRBV7-2 to TRBJ2-2, with D hard to call. CDR1 and CDR2 (germline): SGHTA, FQGNSA. The CDR3 runs 15 residues. Between the trimmed V and J ends, which lost 5 bases and 2 bases, there was a span of 12 bases. The CDR3 DNA reads TGTGCCAGCAGCCCCATATGGACCAACACCGGGGAGCTGTTTTTT. It is translated as CASSPIWTNTGELFF. Full variable domain (outside the CDR3, taken from reference TRBV7-2 and TRBJ2-2): GAGVSQSPSNKVTEKGKDVELRCDPISGHTALYWYRQSLGQGLEFLIYFQGNSAPDKSGLPSDRFSAERTGGSVSTLTIQRTQQEDSAVYLCASSPIWTNTGELFFGEGSRLTVL.

The chain couples TRBV27 to TRBJ1-4, with D tentatively TRBD1 (5 bases). The CDR3 has 16 residues. The V and J ends lost 3 bases and 5 bases respectively, with 16 bases between them. CDR1 and CDR2 (germline): MNHEY, SMNVEV (reference sequence). CDR3 DNA sequence: TGTGCCAGCAGTTTCTCCCTAGGGGACCGAAATGAAAAACTGTTTTTT. It is translated as CASSFSLGDRNEKLFF.

This sequence joins TRBV6-4 and TRBJ1-5; 8 bases align to TRBD1. The ends lost 0 bases at V and 1 base at J; junction bases unmatched: 8. Germline V gene data show CDR1 as MRHNA and CDR2 as SNTAGT. The CDR3 is 18 amino acids. The CDR3 spells CASSDSGQGVMSNQPQHF. In nucleotides, the CDR3 is TGTGCCAGCAGTGACTCAGGACAGGGTGTTATGAGCAATCAGCCCCAGCATTTT.